This entry concerns a single T cell receptor beta chain. The data are from a study of blood T cell repertoires in COVID-19. Study summary: COVID-19 samples, acute and convalescent, were from the United States, Italy and Spain. Sources were T cells, B-cell-depleted T cells, or PBMCs; the material itself was cDNA or gDNA.

Per the study methods: Amplification of reference gene primers was used by the study to estimate nucleated cell counts. Libraries were prepared by immunoSEQ multiplex PCR; TCRdb keeps only in-frame clonotypes and omits some of them. V and J calls and clone size are copied from that table; D and trimming were computed from the DNA. The sample comprises some 110,000 clones, about 80% of which are singletons, and more than 3% rests with the top ten. V gave up 6 bases and J gave up 3 bases, with 15 bases separating them. The germline V gene has CDR1 MNHEY and CDR2 SMNVEV (reference sequence). The CDR3 extends over 15 amino acids.

The sample comprised peripheral blood. The chain employs TRBV27 and TRBJ1-5; D remains unclear. The origin of this receptor is a woman older than 75 with active or convalescent COVID-19. In nucleotides, the CDR3 is TGTGCCAGCAGAAACGACGGACTATCCAATCAGCCCCAGCATTTT. Its translation is CASRNDGLSNQPQHF.